This T cell receptor (beta chain) was found in a study of technical replicates of blood from four donors (dated 2017 in TCRdb). The library was made by the immunoSEQ multiplex PCR assay. Sourced from immuneACCESS, this table was stored by TCRdb with only in-frame sequences that have V and J called. A share of the clones is absent; for the studies checked, an unresolved V gene accounts for under half, and the remainder has no known explanation. The sample contains roughly 93,000 clones, 95% of them found a single time. The ten largest make up 0.2% to 0.3% of the sample. CDR1 is given as SNHLY and CDR2 as FYNNEI, both from the germline V gene. The CDR3 covers 15 residues, taking in both the cysteine and the phenylalanine. This entry keeps only the CDR3 DNA: 45 bases, framed from base 1. Compared with germline, V lacks 7 bases and J lacks 0 bases; bases without a gene match: 5. With regard to this clone: It has no known antigen specificity. One base away there is no much larger clone; base qualities are not given.

This sequence was found in a human donor in good health. Source material: T cells isolated from PBMCs. The sequence links TRBV2 to TRBJ2-1; TRBD2 aligns with 8 central bases. The DNA is as follows: TGTGCCAGCAAAGTAGCGGGGAGCTCCTACAATGAGCAGTTCTTC. The translation is CASKVAGSSYNEQFF.